This TCR beta chain appears in the sequencing data of a study of blood T cell repertoires in COVID-19. The overall study: Samples of COVID-19 (acute and convalescent) were obtained from the United States, Italy and Spain. In each case, the material was cDNA or gDNA derived from T cells, B-cell-depleted T cells, or PBMCs.

CDR3 length equals 16 residues. The germline gives CDR1 SGHTS, CDR2 YDEGEE. Losses at the gene ends were 3 bases for V and 3 bases for J; bases not matched to a gene: 6. This table comes from immunoSEQ multiplex PCR, and its TCRdb copy is limited to in-frame clones, with some not included. The table has 200,000 to 250,000 clones, about nine tenths seen once; the top ten hold 2.5% to 3.5%. This chain connects TRBV5-8 to TRBJ1-5, with 10 bases identical to TRBD1. Sequencing used peripheral blood. This receptor was obtained from a woman between 55 and 75 years old with acute or convalescent COVID-19. The CDR3 sequence: CASSSWDRGYNQPQHF. CDR3 DNA: TGTGCCAGCAGCTCATGGGACAGGGGCTACAATCAGCCCCAGCATTTT.